These 14 T cell receptor beta chains share one sample of origin, sequenced in a study of cytomegalovirus exposure and HLA in healthy donors. The PCR ran on 60 Vbeta and 13 Jbeta primers. Sequencing used immunoSEQ multiplex PCR; TCRdb keeps in-frame clones, though not all of them. The data contain about 130,000 clones, approximately 64% of them singletons. The sequenced material came from PBMCs. These receptors were taken from a woman between 40 and 50 years old in good health and CMV-seronegative.

V usage is TRBV19 and J usage is TRBJ1-2; no clear D gene. Germline V gene sequence: CDR1 LNHDA, CDR2 SQIVND (reference sequence). CDR3 length: 19 amino acids. The V end was cut by 5 bases, the J end by 2 bases, with 27 bases between. CDR3 sequence: CASSALRGFGQKINYGYTF. The CDR3 coding sequence is TGTGCCAGTAGTGCCCTCCGAGGGTTTGGGCAGAAAATCAACTATGGCTACACCTTC.

The chain carries TRBV6-1 and TRBJ1-2; 8 bases map to TRBD1. Germline-derived CDR1 and CDR2 are MNHNS and SASEGT. The V gene end was trimmed by 6 bases and the J gene end by 0 bases; junction bases not matched to a gene: 3. The CDR3 spans 14 residues. The CDR3 region is CASSRTGTNYGYTF. The CDR3 DNA reads as TGTGCCAGCAGCCGGACAGGGACTAACTATGGCTACACCTTC.

This chain uses TRBV4-2 with TRBJ1-5; TRBD1 is a possible D gene (6 bases). This CDR3 comprises 16 residues. The V gene's germline CDR1 is LGHNA and CDR2 YNFKEQ. V shed 4 bases and J shed 3 bases, with 16 bases lying between them. CDR3 protein: CASSPEFGQINQPQHF. The CDR3 coding sequence is TGTGCCAGCAGCCCCGAGTTCGGACAGATCAATCAGCCCCAGCATTTT.

The chain links TRBV6-5 to TRBJ1-6; D gene ambiguous. Germline V lookup: CDR1 MNHEY, CDR2 SVGAGI. V lost 0 bases and J 7 bases, leaving 10 bases between the germline ends. The CDR3 loop spans 15 amino acids. CDR3 coding DNA: TGTGCCAGCAGTTACTCTGCGATCGGGAATTCACCCCTCCACTTT. Its protein product is CASSYSAIGNSPLHF.

The rearrangement joins TRBV2 to TRBJ2-1; D is ambiguous. The CDR3 extends over 11 amino acids. Germline CDR1 reads SNHLY; CDR2 reads FYNNEI. V was shortened by 8 bases and J by 4 bases, with 6 bases between the two germline ends. CDR3 sequence reads: CASRSYNEQFF. The CDR3 coding sequence is TGTGCCAGCCGGAGTTACAATGAGCAGTTCTTC.

This rearrangement joins TRBV19 to TRBJ2-4; 9 bases are a match to TRBD1. CDR1 and CDR2 (germline): LNHDA, SQIVND (reference sequence). CDR3 length: 15 amino acids. The trim removed 3 bases at V and 4 bases at J, leaving 4 bases unmatched. In nucleotides, the CDR3 is TGTGCCAGTAGTATTCCGGGACAGGGTAAAAACATTCAGTACTTC. This sequence encodes CASSIPGQGKNIQYF.

V gene TRBV21-1 combines with J gene TRBJ2-7; the D call TRBD1 from the table was never checked on the DNA. TRBV21-1 corresponds to a pseudogene. The CDR3 sequence is 15 residues long. CDR3 loop: CASSKNPQKTYEQYF. Here the CDR3 DNA reads TGTGCCAGCAGCAAAAATCCCCAGAAAACCTACGAGCAGTACTTC.

The chain has TRBV2 and TRBJ2-1; D perhaps matches TRBD1 (6 bases). This CDR3 contains 14 residues. The V and J ends lost 4 bases and 0 bases respectively, with 7 bases between them. Germline CDR1 SNHLY, CDR2 FYNNEI. This chain's CDR3 is CASSGGPSYNEQFF. The CDR3 nucleotides are TGTGCCAGCAGTGGGGGGCCCTCCTACAATGAGCAGTTCTTC.

This clone appeared a single time. The rearrangement joins TRBV6-5 to TRBJ2-1; no clear D gene. The CDR3 sequence is 14 residues long. Germline V gene sequence: CDR1 MNHEY, CDR2 SVGAGI. The germline V and J ends were trimmed by 5 bases and 9 bases, with 17 bases remaining between them. CDR3 protein: CASSQTHAPGEQFF. CDR3 bases: TGTGCCAGCAGTCAAACGCACGCTCCCGGTGAGCAGTTCTTC.

This clone was counted a few times. The chain uses TRBV10-3 and TRBJ1-1, with D uncertain. The CDR3 covers 15 residues. The V and J ends lost 0 bases and 1 base respectively, with 9 bases between them. Germline values: CDR1 ENHRY, CDR2 SYGVKD. The CDR3 loop is CAISESADSNTEAFF. The CDR3 bases are TGTGCCATCAGTGAGTCCGCAGACTCGAACACTGAAGCTTTCTTT.

The CDR3 bases are TGTGCCAGCTCGCTGGGACAGGACACCGGGGAGCTGTTTTTT. Translation: CASSLGQDTGELFF. The rearrangement joins TRBV18 to TRBJ2-2, with 8 nucleotides matching TRBD1. After removal of 6 bases from V and 3 bases from J, the junction contained 3 bases not matched to a gene. This CDR3 is 14 amino acids long. CDR1 is KGHSH and CDR2 is LQKENI in the germline V gene.

This clone was found a few times. This chain uses TRBV7-2 with TRBJ2-1, with 7 bases aligning to TRBD1. Germline V CDR1 and CDR2: SGHTA, FQGNSA. This CDR3 is built from 14 residues. Trimming at V came to 5 bases and at J to 7 bases, leaving 8 bases not matched to a gene. DNA for the CDR3: TGTGCCAGCAGCACTGGGGACAGAATAAATGAGCAGTTCTTC. Amino acid sequence: CASSTGDRINEQFF.

The table lists this clone with a few counts. The chain has TRBV4-1 and TRBJ1-2, with D uncertain. This CDR3 region has 13 residues. Trimming shortened V by 0 bases and J by 8 bases, and 10 bases separated the two germline ends. Per germline, CDR1 MGHRA and CDR2 YSYEKL. The CDR3 loop reads CASSQEEEQGYTF. CDR3 bases: TGCGCCAGCAGCCAAGAAGAGGAGCAAGGCTACACCTTC.

This chain connects TRBV6-5 to TRBJ1-4; tentative D call: TRBD1 (5 bases). V shed 2 bases and J shed 0 bases, with 10 bases lying between them. Germline V gives CDR1 MNHEY, CDR2 SVGAGI. The CDR3 totals 16 residues. CDR3 residues: CASSYMGEATNEKLFF. In DNA, the CDR3 is TGTGCCAGCAGTTACATGGGGGAGGCAACTAATGAAAAACTGTTTTTT.